This T cell receptor beta chain was sequenced during a study of vaccination and CD4 T cells after COVID-19. Study-wide findings and caveats: Going from approximately 21 to 40, median SARS-CoV-2-reactive clonotypes did not rise significantly. The researchers studied relatively few convalescent patients and omitted early post-infection timepoints. It was observed that, in convalescent patients, a median about 83% of reactive clones arose only post-vaccination.

As to treatment: approximately nine-day PBMC culture with coronavirus spike peptide pools or control peptides (ViraFEST assay). The CDR3 is 15 residues long. With 0 bases clipped from V and 4 bases from J, the junction kept 3 bases outside the gene matches. Per the germline V gene, CDR1 is KGHDR and CDR2 is SFDVKD. With the Oncomine TCR Beta short-read assay, DNA from cultured CD4+ T cells was sequenced. TCRdb re-called the PCR reads through MiXCR, storing one row per CDR3 protein. This repertoire shows about 19,000 distinct CDR3 sequences, more than 70% found once; its top ten account for roughly 15%. As concerns this clonotype: Its antigen is currently unknown.

V is TRBV24-1 and J is TRBJ1-2; 8 nucleotides match TRBD1. This TCR was sampled from a human donor who received a COVID-19 vaccine. This specimen consisted of CD4+ T cells from blood, cultured in vitro, obtained after SARS-CoV-2 vaccination. The CDR3 spells CATSDLTGGVYGYTF. CDR3 nucleotide sequence: TGTGCCACCAGTGATTTGACAGGGGGGGTCTATGGCTACACCTTC.